This T cell receptor (beta chain) was retrieved from a study of blood T cell repertoires in COVID-19. In the study overall: COVID-19 samples from acute and convalescent phases originated in the United States, Italy and Spain. The analysed material was cDNA or gDNA that came from T cells, B-cell-depleted T cells, or PBMCs.

CDR1 and CDR2 from the germline V gene are SGHRS and YFSETQ. The CDR3 consists of 16 residues. The ends were cut back, 0 bases at V and 2 bases at J, with 11 bases in the middle. This clone was seen only a few times. Here immunoSEQ multiplex PCR was the method, and the copy in TCRdb shows in-frame clones only, minus some. Of about 180,000 clones listed, 83% are singletons. Seattle participants joined during active infection and were tracked over time. This receptor was taken from a woman in her 70s with COVID-19, enrolled during active disease. The chain uses TRBV5-1 and TRBJ2-2; TRBD1 is a possible D gene (6 bases). The sequenced sample was peripheral blood. DNA for the CDR3: TGCGCCAGCAGCTTGGGCAGGGGAAGCAACACCGGGGAGCTGTTTTTT. Its protein product is CASSLGRGSNTGELFF. The complete variable domain, with remaining parts taken from reference TRBV5-1 and TRBJ2-2, reads KAGVTQTPRYLIKTRGQQVTLSCSPISGHRSVSWYQQTPGQGLQFLFEYFSETQRNKGNFPGRFSGRQFSNSRSEMNVSTLELGDSALYLCASSLGRGSNTGELFFGEGSRLTVL.